This is a list of T cell receptor beta chains from one sample in a study of shared clonotypes between healthy human individuals. Sequencing used immunoSEQ multiplex PCR; TCRdb keeps in-frame clones, though not all of them. The sample lists some 630,000 clones, about three quarters occurring once. The sequencing sample was made of memory CD4+ T cells sorted from blood. The receptors shown here come from a woman younger than 45 in good health. CDR3s include the opening cysteine and the closing phenylalanine or tryptophan. D genes are given only for firm matches. Expanded clones get a size class; other rows say once, few or many, or leave the size out.

TRBD2	TRBV9	TRBJ2-7	-	TGTGCCAGCAGCGCGATGACTAGCGGGAGTGACGAGCAGTACTTC	CASSAMTSGSDEQYF
-	TRBV6-1	TRBJ2-1	-	TGTGCCAGCACGTCGGGGACGGTCAATGAGCAGTTCTTC	CASTSGTVNEQFF
TRBD1	TRBV27	TRBJ1-5	-	TGTGCCAGCAGTTCAGGCAGGGGGCGCACTCAGCCCCAGCATTTT	CASSSGRGRTQPQHF
TRBD1	TRBV29-1	TRBJ1-5	many	TGCAGCGTTACCGGGACAGGGGGCGATCAGCCCCAGCATTTT	CSVTGTGGDQPQHF
-	TRBV19	TRBJ1-5	-	TGTGCCAGTAGTGGACAGTTAGGTCAGCCCCAGCATTTT	CASSGQLGQPQHF
-	TRBV19	TRBJ2-1	-	TGTGCCAGTAGTAGCCCCAACTGGGATGAGCAGTTCTTC	CASSSPNWDEQFF
-	TRBV6-1	TRBJ2-2	-	TGTGCCAGCAAGCTGGGGGCCGGGGAGCTGTTTTTT	CASKLGAGELFF
TRBD1	TRBV18	TRBJ1-2	-	TGTGCCAGCGCCCCGGGACAGAGTCATGGCTACACCTTC	CASAPGQSHGYTF
-	TRBV19	TRBJ1-5	few	TGTGCCAGTAGTATTAATCCCAGGGGCAATCAGCCCCAGCATTTT	CASSINPRGNQPQHF
-	TRBV6-1	TRBJ2-7	many	TGTGCCAGCAGTGAATCCGGGTTAACCTACGAGCAGTACTTC	CASSESGLTYEQYF
TRBD1	TRBV10-1	TRBJ2-2	-	TGCGCCAGCAGTCGTCCCGGGACAGTCCCGGGTTCCGGGGAGCTGTTTTTT	CASSRPGTVPGSGELFF
TRBD1	TRBV7-2	TRBJ2-3	-	TGTGCCAGCCAACAGGGGGCGTTGAGCACAGATACGCAGTATTTT	CASQQGALSTDTQYF
TRBD1	TRBV30	TRBJ1-1	-	TGTGCCTGGAGGAGAGGGACAGGGGGCACTGAAGCTTTCTTT	CAWRRGTGGTEAFF
-	TRBV28	TRBJ2-7	few	TGTGCCAGCAGTTGGCGGGTCTACGAGCAGTACTTC	CASSWRVYEQYF
TRBD2	TRBV9	TRBJ2-3	-	TGTGCCAGCAGCGTAGCCAGCGGGAGGTCTGATACGCAGTATTTT	CASSVASGRSDTQYF
TRBD1	TRBV5-1	TRBJ2-1	-	TGCGCCAGCAGCTTGGAACAGGGGGAGCAGTTCTTC	CASSLEQGEQFF
-	TRBV5-4	TRBJ1-1	few	TGTGCCAGCAGCTCTGAGGTGGGTACTGAAGCTTTCTTT	CASSSEVGTEAFF
-	TRBV18	TRBJ1-5	-	TGTGCCAGCTCACCAGAGGGGAATCAGCCCCAGCATTTT	CASSPEGNQPQHF
TRBD1	TRBV19	TRBJ2-6	-	TGTGCCAGTAGTAGACCGGGACAGGGGTTGGGGGCCAACGTCCTGACTTTC	CASSRPGQGLGANVLTF
-	TRBV5-1	TRBJ2-1	-	TGCGCCAGCAGCTTGGTTCCAGAAAGCTACAATGAGCAGTTCTTC	CASSLVPESYNEQFF
-	TRBV19	TRBJ2-3	once	TGTGCCAGTAGTATAAGCGTCACCAACACAGATACGCAGTATTTT	CASSISVTNTDTQYF
TRBD1	TRBV7-8	TRBJ1-5	-	TGTGCCAGCAGCCCCCTCAGGGGGCCCAATCAGCCCCAGCATTTT	CASSPLRGPNQPQHF
TRBD2	TRBV2	TRBJ2-1	-	TGTGCCAGCAGTGACAGGACTAGCGGGAGGCGGTGGAATGAGCAGTTCTTC	CASSDRTSGRRWNEQFF
-	TRBV9	TRBJ2-3	few	TGTGCCAGCAGCGTAGCGGGCCAACTCACAGATACGCAGTATTTT	CASSVAGQLTDTQYF
TRBD2	TRBV15	TRBJ2-7	-	TGTGCCACCAGCAGAGGCGGGGGGAGCACAGAGGAGTACTTC	CATSRGGGSTEEYF
TRBD1	TRBV4-1	TRBJ1-4	-	TGCGCCAGCAGCCAAGTTCCGGGGGACAGTTCTAATGAAAAACTGTTTTTT	CASSQVPGDSSNEKLFF
TRBD1	TRBV29-1	TRBJ2-2	-	TGCAGCGTGACAGGGTTCACCGGGGAGCTGTTTTTT	CSVTGFTGELFF
TRBD2	TRBV28	TRBJ2-1	-	TGTGCCAGCAGTCCCCGTAGGGGGAGCGGGAGTTTCAATGAGCAGTTCTTC	CASSPRRGSGSFNEQFF
-	TRBV18	TRBJ1-1	-	TGTGCCAGCTCACCCAGGGAGAACACTGAAGCTTTCTTT	CASSPRENTEAFF
-	TRBV6-4	TRBJ2-7	many	TGTGCCAGCACCAAACCGGGCGAGCAGTACTTC	CASTKPGEQYF
-	TRBV7-8	TRBJ2-3	-	TGTGCCAGCAGCTTTGCGATGGGAACAGATACGCAGTATTTT	CASSFAMGTDTQYF
-	TRBV13	TRBJ1-2	-	TGTGCCAGCAGCTTCTACCGGGTCCCCTATGGCTACACCTTC	CASSFYRVPYGYTF
TRBD1	TRBV5-5	TRBJ1-3	-	TGTGCCAGCACTAGGGGGCCAGGAAACACCATATATTTT	CASTRGPGNTIYF
-	TRBV28	TRBJ1-1	few	TGTGCCAGCAGTTTACGGGGTTGGGGGAGGGCTTTCTTT	CASSLRGWGRAFF
TRBD1	TRBV6-1	TRBJ2-7	-	TGTGCCAGCAGTGTGACAGGGGTTTACGAGCAGTACTTC	CASSVTGVYEQYF
TRBD2	TRBV5-4	TRBJ2-7	-	TGTGCCAGCAGCTTGATTAGCGGGAGTCGAAACGAGCAGTACTTC	CASSLISGSRNEQYF
TRBD2	TRBV28	TRBJ2-1	once	TGTGCCAGCGGGGGGACACTAGGGACTAGCGGGAGGAATTACAATGAGCAGTTCTTC	CASGGTLGTSGRNYNEQFF
TRBD2	TRBV7-3	TRBJ2-3	-	TGTGCCAGCAGCTTGAAATTGAAGGGGCGGGAGGAGCAGGTCACAGATACGCAGTATTTT	CASSLKLKGREEQVTDTQYF
TRBD1	TRBV28	TRBJ1-2	-	TGTGCCAGCAGTTCCCATACCGGGACAGCGGATGGCTACACCTTC	CASSSHTGTADGYTF
-	TRBV27	TRBJ2-2	few	TGTGCCAGCAGTCCCGGGGTTGGCGGGGAGCTGTTTTTT	CASSPGVGGELFF
-	TRBV6-1	TRBJ2-4	-	TGTGCCAGCAGCGGACAGCCTGTGGACATTCAGTACTTC	CASSGQPVDIQYF
TRBD1	TRBV7-9	TRBJ2-3	-	TGTGCCAGCAGCTCTATGGGGACAGTTGATACGCAGTATTTT	CASSSMGTVDTQYF
TRBD1	TRBV5-1	TRBJ1-2	-	TGCGCCAGCAGCGACAGGGGGCTTAATGGGGGCTACACCTTC	CASSDRGLNGGYTF
TRBD2	TRBV6-1	TRBJ2-7	many	TGTGCCAGCAGTGGAGAGGGACTAGCGGGAGTACAGCAGTACTTC	CASSGEGLAGVQQYF
TRBD2	TRBV18	TRBJ2-3	once	TGTGCCAGCTCACGGACTAGCGGGAGGCGCACAGATACGCAGTATTTT	CASSRTSGRRTDTQYF
-	TRBV11-2	TRBJ2-7	-	TGTGCCAGCAGCGGAAGATGGGGGTGGGGCTACGAGCAGTACTTC	CASSGRWGWGYEQYF
TRBD1	TRBV5-1	TRBJ1-4	-	TGCGCCAGCAGCTTGGCGGACAGGGATTTTGAAAAACTGTTTTTT	CASSLADRDFEKLFF
-	TRBV5-1	TRBJ2-2	-	TGCGCCAGCAGCTTGGCAATCGGGGAGCTGTTTTTT	CASSLAIGELFF
TRBD2	TRBV7-3	TRBJ2-1	-	TGTGCCAGCAGCCCTCAAATAGCGGGAGGCTACAATGAGCAGTTCTTC	CASSPQIAGGYNEQFF
-	TRBV19	TRBJ2-3	-	TGTGCCAGTAGTATGGCCAGGGCAGATACGCAGTATTTT	CASSMARADTQYF
TRBD2	TRBV5-1	TRBJ2-1	-	TGCGCCAGCAGCTTGGGGGAGGGAGGTGAGCAGTTCTTC	CASSLGEGGEQFF
-	TRBV5-4	TRBJ2-7	-	TGTGCCAGCAGCCTCCGACAGGTCCGGAGCGAGCAGTACTTC	CASSLRQVRSEQYF
-	TRBV5-3	TRBJ2-7	many	TGTGCCAGAAGCTTGCCACCACGATCCTTCTACGAGCAGTACTTC	CARSLPPRSFYEQYF
-	TRBV6-5	TRBJ2-1	-	TGTGCCAGCAGCCACCGGGACAAAAATGAGCAGTTCTTC	CASSHRDKNEQFF
TRBD2	TRBV4-1	TRBJ2-1	-	TGCGCCAGCAGCCAAGTGGGCGCGGGGGGCGATGAGCAGTTCTTC	CASSQVGAGGDEQFF
TRBD2	TRBV29-1	TRBJ2-3	-	TGCAGCGCGCTAGCGGGAGGGGGGACAGATACGCAGTATTTT	CSALAGGGTDTQYF
-	TRBV19	TRBJ1-4	-	TGTGCCACCGCCCGGACCGTCAATGAAAAACTGTTTTTT	CATARTVNEKLFF
-	TRBV27	TRBJ2-7	-	TGTGCCAGCAGTGAGACGGGACACCCGACGCGATACGAGCAGTACTTC	CASSETGHPTRYEQYF
-	TRBV18	TRBJ1-1	-	TGTGCCAGCTCCTTCGACAGAGTGAACACTGAAGCTTTCTTT	CASSFDRVNTEAFF